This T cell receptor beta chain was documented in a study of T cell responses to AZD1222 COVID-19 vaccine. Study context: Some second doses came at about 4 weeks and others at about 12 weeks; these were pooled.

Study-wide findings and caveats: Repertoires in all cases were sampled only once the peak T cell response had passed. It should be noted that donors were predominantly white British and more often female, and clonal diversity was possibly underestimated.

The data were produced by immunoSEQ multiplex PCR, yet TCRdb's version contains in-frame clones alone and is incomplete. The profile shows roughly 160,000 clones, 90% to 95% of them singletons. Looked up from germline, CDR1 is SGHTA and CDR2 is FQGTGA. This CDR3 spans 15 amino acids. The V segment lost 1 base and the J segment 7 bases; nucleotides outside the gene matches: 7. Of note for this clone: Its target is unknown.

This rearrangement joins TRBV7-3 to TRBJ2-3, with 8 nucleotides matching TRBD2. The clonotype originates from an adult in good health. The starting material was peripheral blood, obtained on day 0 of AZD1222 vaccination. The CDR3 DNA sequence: TGTGCCAGCAGCTTAATCGCGGGGGGCGGTAATACGCAGTATTTT. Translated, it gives CASSLIAGGGNTQYF.